The present T cell receptor (beta chain) was sequenced within a study of blood T cell repertoires in COVID-19. Study-level information: COVID-19 samples, acute and convalescent, were from the United States, Italy and Spain. Sources were T cells, B-cell-depleted T cells, or PBMCs; the material itself was cDNA or gDNA.

After removal of 4 bases from V and 5 bases from J, the junction contained 6 bases not matched to a gene. The CDR3 runs to 14 residues. Germline V gene lookup returns CDR1 SEHNR and CDR2 FQNEAQ (reference sequence). How the authors handled the data: Cell counts per sample came from amplifying reference gene primers. Generated by immunoSEQ multiplex PCR, the TCRdb table keeps only in-frame clones and is missing some. The DNA was the basis for D and trimming; V, J and clone size are from that table. Among 200,000 to 300,000 clones listed, 87% were seen once. Specimen: peripheral blood. The chain carries TRBV7-9 and TRBJ2-5; 8 nucleotides agree with TRBD1. This clonotype originated in a man aged 60-69 years who had recovered from COVID-19. The CDR3 DNA is TGTGCCAGCAGCTCGCAGGGGGCGGGGGAGACCCAGTACTTC. It yields the protein CASSSQGAGETQYF.